What follows are 28 T cell receptor beta chains derived from one specimen sequenced in a study of blood T cell repertoires in COVID-19. Sequencing used immunoSEQ multiplex PCR; TCRdb keeps in-frame clones, though not all of them. The table includes roughly 140,000 clones, around 80% detected once. Sequenced material: PBMCs or T cells enriched from blood (not recorded which). These receptors all stem from a man aged 50-60 years who had recovered from COVID-19.

The gene calls are TRBV5-8 and TRBJ1-1; a possible D gene is TRBD1 (6 bases). The germline gives CDR1 SGHTS, CDR2 YDEGEE. V lost 4 bases, J lost 11 bases, and 15 bases lay in between. The length of the CDR3 is 12 residues. The CDR3 loop is CASSRKSGGAFF. The CDR3 nucleotides are TGTGCCAGCAGCCGCAAAAGTGGGGGCGCTTTCTTT.

This clone came up once. This chain uses TRBV25-1 with TRBJ1-6; D is undetermined. Trimming cost V 3 bases and J 10 bases, with 13 bases left between them. The CDR3 runs 14 residues. The germline V gene has CDR1 MGHDK and CDR2 SYGVNS. The CDR3 here is CASSDPEVVSPLHF. The DNA of the CDR3 is TGTGCCAGCAGTGATCCGGAGGTTGTCTCACCCCTCCACTTT.

This rearrangement joins TRBV6-5 to TRBJ1-2; D remains ambiguous. V was pared by 0 bases and J by 7 bases, with 15 bases between. Germline assignment: CDR1 MNHEY and CDR2 SVGAGI. CDR3 length equals 15 residues. DNA of the CDR3: TGTGCCAGCAGTTACTCGATAGTCCCCGGCGGTGGCTACACCTTC. It is translated as CASSYSIVPGGGYTF.

The CDR3 reads CASSPGTGHNYGYTF. Written as DNA, the CDR3 is TGTGCCAGCTCACCGGGCACAGGCCATAACTATGGCTACACCTTC. V usage is TRBV18 and J usage is TRBJ1-2; D might be TRBD1 (5 bases). V lost 3 bases, J lost 1 base, and 12 bases lay in between. Germline V gives CDR1 KGHSH, CDR2 LQKENI. The CDR3 has 15 amino acids.

As DNA, the CDR3 is TGTGCCTGGAGGTCCAAGACGGGGGTGGGCAATCAGCCCCAGCATTTT. Residues: CAWRSKTGVGNQPQHF. The chain has TRBV30 and TRBJ1-5; weak D call: TRBD1 (5 bases). The CDR3 spans 16 residues. V lost 3 bases and J lost 2, with 17 bases in between. Germline V gives CDR1 GTSNPN, CDR2 SVGIG (reference sequence).

The chain uses TRBV18 and TRBJ2-7, with a possible D match to TRBD1 (5 bases). Germline CDR1 is KGHSH and CDR2 is LQKENI. The CDR3 runs 16 residues. The V end was cut by 3 bases, the J end by 5 bases, with 20 bases between. The CDR3 DNA follows: TGTGCCAGCTCACCCCGGCGGAGATTAGGGGTCCACGAGCAGTACTTC. It is translated as CASSPRRRLGVHEQYF.

This sequence joins TRBV5-8 and TRBJ1-4, with 11 bases matching TRBD1. CDR3 length: 14 residues. Trimming at V came to 4 bases and at J to 7 bases, leaving 3 bases not matched to a gene. Germline CDR1 and CDR2: SGHTS and YDEGEE. The CDR3 nucleotides read TGTGCCAGCAGCCGCGGACAGGGGGCTGAAAAACTGTTTTTT. It codes for CASSRGQGAEKLFF.

The chain employs TRBV12-5 and TRBJ2-7; no reliable D call. Trimming took 3 bases from V and 2 from J, leaving 20 bases between them. The CDR3 runs 17 residues. The germline V gene has CDR1 LGHNT and CDR2 FRNRAP. CDR3 protein: CASGFLPSPQVPYEQYF. The CDR3, as DNA: TGTGCTAGTGGTTTTCTCCCCTCCCCTCAGGTACCCTACGAGCAGTACTTC.

V is TRBV18 and J is TRBJ1-2; 8 nucleotides match TRBD1. Germline assignment: CDR1 KGHSH and CDR2 LQKENI. There are 17 residues in the CDR3. V was clipped by 4 bases and J by 3 bases; unmatched bases: 13. The CDR3 protein is CASSHRLQGERDYGYTF. The DNA for the CDR3 is TGTGCCAGCTCACATCGCCTACAGGGGGAAAGGGACTATGGCTACACCTTC.

The chain is built from TRBV5-1 and TRBJ2-2; 9 bases fit TRBD2. The CDR3 is 19 amino acids. Germline V gives CDR1 SGHRS, CDR2 YFSETQ. Trimming cost V 2 bases and J 2 bases; bases outside gene matches: 13. This chain's CDR3 is CASSLGFRLAGINTGELFF. As DNA, the CDR3 is TGCGCCAGCAGCTTAGGCTTCCGGCTAGCGGGGATCAACACCGGGGAGCTGTTTTTT.

The DNA for the CDR3 is TGTGCCAGCTCACCTAGGACAGGACAAGCTAACTATGGCTACACCTTC. Its protein product is CASSPRTGQANYGYTF. The gene calls are TRBV18 and TRBJ1-2; 7 nucleotides agree with TRBD1. The CDR3 is made up of 16 amino acids. Germline V gives CDR1 KGHSH, CDR2 LQKENI. Trimming took 3 bases from V and 0 from J; bases not matched to a gene: 7.

The V call is TRBV2, the J call TRBJ2-5, with D perhaps matching TRBD1 (5 bases). CDR3 length: 15 residues. Trimming removed 4 bases at V and 2 bases at J, with 14 bases between. Germline loops: CDR1 SNHLY, CDR2 FYNNEI. CDR3 bases: TGTGCCAGCAGTGGGCAGGGATTAAATCAAGAGACCCAGTACTTC. Its translation: CASSGQGLNQETQYF.

The V and J genes are TRBV30 and TRBJ2-2, with 8 bases fitting TRBD1. The junction had 3 bases not matched to a gene; V was cut back by 2 bases and J by 7 bases. CDR1 is GTSNPN and CDR2 is SVGIG in the germline V gene (reference sequence). This CDR3 spans 13 amino acids. CDR3 sequence (DNA): TGTGCCTGGAGTCGACAGGGGATCGGGGAGCTGTTTTTT. This encodes CAWSRQGIGELFF.

This chain connects TRBV7-9 to TRBJ1-2; D uncertain. This CDR3 region has 13 residues. From germline, CDR1 is SEHNR and CDR2 FQNEAQ (reference sequence). With 1 base removed from V and 2 bases from J, the gap between germline ends came to 5 bases. The CDR3 nucleotides are TGTGCCAGCAGCTTAGGAGTCAACTATGGCTACACCTTC. It yields the protein CASSLGVNYGYTF.

This chain uses TRBV6-5 with TRBJ2-7; TRBD2 aligns across 9 bases. The CDR3 consists of 15 residues. V was pared by 6 bases and J by 3 bases, with 9 bases of the junction left unmatched. Per the germline V gene, CDR1 is MNHEY and CDR2 is SVGAGI. The DNA for the CDR3 is TGTGCCAGCAGCCCCGGGACTAGCAGGCTCTACGAGCAGTACTTC. As protein: CASSPGTSRLYEQYF.

This clone was recorded a few times. V usage is TRBV7-2 and J usage is TRBJ1-5; D call uncertain. The CDR3 contains 13 residues. Germline V gene sequence: CDR1 SGHTA, CDR2 FQGNSA. V lost 2 bases, J lost 4 bases, and 6 bases lay in between. The DNA of the CDR3 is TGTGCCAGCAGCTTACAGAAAAATCAGCCCCAGCATTTT. Translating it yields CASSLQKNQPQHF.

This chain joins TRBV9 and TRBJ1-1, with a weak D call TRBD1 (6 bases). The CDR3 loop spans 15 amino acids. Trimming stripped 4 bases from V and 1 base from J, with 14 bases between. Germline lookup yields CDR1 SGDLS and CDR2 YYNGEE. This CDR3 is CASSSTGSRNTEAFF. CDR3 in DNA: TGTGCCAGCAGCTCTACAGGGAGTCGGAACACTGAAGCTTTCTTT.

This rearrangement joins TRBV5-1 to TRBJ1-1, with a possible D match to TRBD1 (6 bases). Germline CDR1 reads SGHRS; CDR2 reads YFSETQ. The CDR3 extends over 16 amino acids. Trimming left V 0 bases short and J 0 bases short, with 12 bases between. The CDR3 loop is CASSLEGHPLNTEAFF. CDR3 DNA sequence: TGCGCCAGCAGCTTGGAGGGACACCCGTTGAACACTGAAGCTTTCTTT.

The chain carries TRBV14 and TRBJ2-1, with D hard to call. Germline V gene sequence: CDR1 SGHDN, CDR2 FVKESK. The V end was cut by 6 bases, the J end by 7 bases, with 7 bases between. The CDR3 spans 11 residues. DNA for the CDR3: TGTGCCAGCAGTCGTTCGAATGAGCAGTTCTTC. This codes for CASSRSNEQFF.

The chain uses TRBV7-2 and TRBJ1-1, with 7 positions matching TRBD1. The V segment lost 3 bases and the J segment 8 bases; nucleotides outside the gene matches: 12. This CDR3 spans 15 amino acids. CDR1 and CDR2 (germline): SGHTA, FQGNSA. The CDR3 region has the DNA TGTGCCAGCAGCTTTTCACAGGGGCGCGCTGTAGAAGCTTTCTTT. This encodes CASSFSQGRAVEAFF.

In regard to this clone: The same CDR3 arises from other DNA sequences in this sample as well. The CDR3 region has the DNA TGTGCCAGCAGTTACTCGGGGGGAAACACTGAAGCTTTCTTT. Protein product: CASSYSGGNTEAFF. This chain uses TRBV6-5 with TRBJ1-1, with a weak D call TRBD1 (5 bases). Deletions cut 0 bases from V and 2 bases from J, with 7 bases between. Germline CDR1 reads MNHEY; CDR2 reads SVGAGI. CDR3 length: 14 residues.

Only a few counts were recorded for this clone. The chain uses TRBV29-1 and TRBJ2-5, with 7 bases aligning to TRBD1. Per the germline V gene, CDR1 is SQVTM and CDR2 is ANQGSEA. The V gene end was trimmed by 6 bases and the J gene end by 5 bases; junction bases not matched to a gene: 6. The CDR3 totals 12 residues. The CDR3 bases are TGCAGCGTGAGACAGGGTCTCGAGACCCAGTACTTC. Translating it yields CSVRQGLETQYF. Full variable domain (remainder filled in from reference TRBV29-1 and TRBJ2-5): SAVISQKPSRDICQRGTSLTIQCQVDSQVTMMFWYRQQPGQSLTLIATANQGSEATYESGFVIDKFPISRPNLTFSTLTVSNMSPEDSSIYLCSVRQGLETQYFGPGTRLLVL.

The rearrangement uses TRBV29-1 and TRBJ1-3; TRBD1 is a possible D gene (6 bases). The CDR3 is 15 residues long. The germline V gene has CDR1 SQVTM and CDR2 ANQGSEA. V lost 6 bases and J 1 base, leaving 16 bases between the germline ends. CDR3 nucleotides: TGCAGCGTGGGGAGTGGGGGGGCTTCTGGAAACACCATATATTTT. Translating gives CSVGSGGASGNTIYF.

This chain uses TRBV6-5 with TRBJ2-7, with D maybe TRBD1 (6 bases). Between the trimmed V and J ends, which lost 11 bases and 2 bases, there was a span of 22 bases. This CDR3 spans 15 amino acids. In germline, CDR1 is MNHEY, CDR2 SVGAGI. The CDR3 coding sequence is TGTGCCTCAGCTAGTTATAGGGACAACCCCTACGAGCAGTACTTC. This translates into CASASYRDNPYEQYF.

This chain joins TRBV7-8 and TRBJ2-7, with D possibly TRBD2 on 6 matching bases. V was clipped by 7 bases and J by 2 bases, with 21 bases between them. The V gene's germline CDR1 is SGHVS and CDR2 FQNEAQ. The CDR3 spans 16 residues. The DNA of the CDR3 is TGTGCCAGCACCAAAACCCCCGGGACTGGAGCCTACGAGCAGTACTTC. It encodes CASTKTPGTGAYEQYF.

The chain carries TRBV27 and TRBJ2-1, with 8 bases aligning to TRBD2. Germline lookup yields CDR1 MNHEY and CDR2 SMNVEV (reference sequence). J gave up 9 bases and V 4 bases, and 8 bases lay outside the gene matches. This CDR3 region has 14 residues. The CDR3 sequence: CASSSGLVVSEQFF. The CDR3 DNA is TGTGCCAGCAGTTCGGGACTAGTAGTCAGTGAGCAGTTCTTC.

As to this clone: The sample holds other DNA sequences that translate to the same CDR3. The rearrangement uses TRBV9 and TRBJ1-2, with 10 bases lining up with TRBD1. The length of the CDR3 is 13 residues. V trimming: 4 bases; J trimming: 6 bases; junction bases outside the gene matches: 3. Germline V gene lookup returns CDR1 SGDLS and CDR2 YYNGEE. The CDR3 DNA reads TGTGCCAGCAGCCCGACAGGGGGCAATGGCTACACCTTC. Protein: CASSPTGGNGYTF.

This clone was recorded once. The rearrangement joins TRBV7-2 to TRBJ1-3; D may be TRBD1 (6 bases). The ends were cut back, 2 bases at V and 2 bases at J, with 10 bases in the middle. In germline, CDR1 is SGHTA, CDR2 FQGNSA. This CDR3 spans 15 amino acids. The CDR3 region has the DNA TGTGCCAGCAGCTTAAACAGGGCCGCTGGAAACACCATATATTTT. This codes for CASSLNRAAGNTIYF. The variable domain in full, with the rest retrieved from reference TRBV7-2 and TRBJ1-3, is GAGVSQSPSNKVTEKGKDVELRCDPISGHTALYWYRQSLGQGLEFLIYFQGNSAPDKSGLPSDRFSAERTGGSVSTLTIQRTQQEDSAVYLCASSLNRAAGNTIYFGEGSWLTVV.